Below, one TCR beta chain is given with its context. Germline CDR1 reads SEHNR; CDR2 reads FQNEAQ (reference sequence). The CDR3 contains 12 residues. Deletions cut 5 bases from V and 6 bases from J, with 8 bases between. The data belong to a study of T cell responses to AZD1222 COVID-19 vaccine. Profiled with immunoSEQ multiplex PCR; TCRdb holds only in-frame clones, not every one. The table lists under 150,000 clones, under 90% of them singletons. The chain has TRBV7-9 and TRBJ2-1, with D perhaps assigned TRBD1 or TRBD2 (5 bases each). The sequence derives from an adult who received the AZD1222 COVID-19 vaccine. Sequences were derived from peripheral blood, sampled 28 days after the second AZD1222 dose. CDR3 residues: CASSLGVNEQFF. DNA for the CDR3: TGTGCCAGCAGCCTGGGGGTCAATGAGCAGTTCTTC.